The rows below give T cell receptor beta chains drawn from one sample of a study of T cell responses to AZD1222 COVID-19 vaccine. Data came from immunoSEQ multiplex PCR; TCRdb stores just in-frame clones and leaves some out. The sample records 100,000 to 150,000 clones, around 87% being singletons. The sequenced sample was peripheral blood, obtained on day 0 of AZD1222 vaccination. Receptor source: an adult in good health. Each CDR3 is given without its conserved first and last residue. The size field is filled for only some rows; it gives once, few, many or a size class.

TRBJ2-7,9,TRBV12-3/TRBV12-4,NA,ASRYFHEQY
TRBJ2-2,14,TRBV19,NA,ASSSGGRTGGGELF
TRBJ2-3,16,TRBV4-2,few,ASSPGLAGGPGTDTQY
TRBJ1-4,15,TRBV7-9,NA,ASSFALMGGPNEKLF
TRBJ2-1,9,TRBV5-8,once,ASSLGGEQF
TRBJ2-7,13,TRBV5-4,NA,ASSPSGVSSYEQY
TRBJ1-1,12,TRBV11-2,NA,ASSFTLTNTEAF
TRBJ1-1,14,TRBV7-2,NA,ASRPDRSRENTEAF
TRBJ2-5,12,TRBV6-2/TRBV6-3,NA,ASSFRDLGGTQY
TRBJ2-7,12,TRBV28,NA,ASSLGTSGYEQY
TRBJ1-1,19,TRBV21-1,NA,ASSPPNWGGPAKSMNTEAF
TRBJ2-7,10,TRBV28,NA,ASSLNRGEQY
TRBJ2-7,12,TRBV2,NA,ASKPGTVSYEQY
TRBJ2-5,12,TRBV2,NA,AIDREGYQETQY
TRBJ1-6,12,TRBV6-5,NA,ASSPPRRGSPLH
TRBJ2-3,12,TRBV2,few,ASLSGSHTDTQY
TRBJ2-7,10,TRBV27,NA,ASSFRGIEQY
TRBJ2-7,13,TRBV24-1,NA,ATSAGPPGPYEQY
TRBJ2-1,13,TRBV28,NA,ASSFIGFSYNEQF
TRBJ2-2,13,TRBV5-4,NA,ASSSEGSTTGELF
TRBJ2-7,12,TRBV6-5,NA,ASSSGPGSYEQY
TRBJ2-1,11,TRBV5-1,NA,ASSPGAGGEQF
TRBJ2-3,16,TRBV19,NA,ASSAYFGTSGGTDTQY
TRBJ2-7,12,TRBV11-2,few,ASSLEGSSYEQY
TRBJ2-5,10,TRBV2,few,ASRDRAETQY
TRBJ1-3,12,TRBV2,NA,ASSEPRAGNTIY
TRBJ2-2,15,TRBV19,NA,ASTLGTSGKVAGELF
TRBJ1-2,13,TRBV28,NA,ASSLRQGWGYGYT
TRBJ1-1,12,TRBV7-2,NA,ASSFRDRNTEAF
TRBJ2-1,16,TRBV7-2,NA,ASSLYPPSGEGYNEQF
TRBJ1-5,13,TRBV19,NA,ASSIVDVFNQPQH
TRBJ2-2,13,TRBV30,few,ASPGRGLNTGELF
TRBJ2-7,10,TRBV30,NA,AWSGTGSEQY
TRBJ1-2,12,TRBV19,NA,ASSWLGQGGGYT
TRBJ2-7,11,TRBV6-1,NA,ASSENRGLGQY
TRBJ1-4,11,TRBV2,NA,ASSVRTGEKLF
TRBJ2-3,10,TRBV29-1,NA,SVAGGENTQY
TRBJ1-3,14,TRBV18,NA,ASSPPRPRSGNTIY
TRBJ1-1,11,TRBV28,NA,ASSFGSGTEAF
TRBJ2-7,12,TRBV7-3,NA,ASSSLAGAYEQY
TRBJ1-1,13,TRBV7-9,NA,ASSLPGGGRAGAF
TRBJ2-2,12,TRBV10-2,NA,ASSLQGAGGELF
TRBJ2-1,14,TRBV4-1,NA,ASSQLAGGLYNEQF
TRBJ2-1,16,TRBV15,NA,ATSIWTSGMVSYNEQF
TRBJ1-6,12,TRBV6-1,NA,ASSERRGNSPLH
TRBJ1-1,12,TRBV10-3,NA,AISDLGANTEAF
TRBJ2-3,14,TRBV9,NA,ASSAGLASETDTQY
TRBJ2-7,14,TRBV11-3,NA,ASTLFDRGLPYEQY
TRBJ2-2,17,TRBV27,NA,ASSLSGGSLAANTGELF
TRBJ2-7,12,TRBV7-9,NA,ASSLHTGRGEQY
TRBJ2-3,11,TRBV6-1,NA,ASSEERADTQY
TRBJ1-5,11,TRBV7-2,NA,ASSLESNQPQH
TRBJ2-1,13,TRBV19,NA,ASGPLAMGVNEQF
TRBJ1-1,12,TRBV7-8,NA,ASSLSGANTEAF
TRBJ1-4,14,TRBV5-1,NA,ASSSGQGATNEKLF
TRBJ1-1,17,TRBV3-1/TRBV3-2,NA,ASSRAITGGWRGDTEAF
TRBJ1-2,12,TRBV4-2,NA,ASSQEIAAYGYT
TRBJ2-2,13,TRBV6-5,NA,ASSYLGGVTGELF
TRBJ1-2,12,TRBV28,NA,ASSPVGLLYGYT